The clone carrying this T cell receptor beta chain was picked up many times. What it binds is not known. For repertoire sequencing, the TCR beta CDR3 regions were amplified from RNA transcripts. RT-PCR with HTBI primers came first, then second-round multiplex PCR. TCRdb processed the multiplex PCR reads anew with MiXCR; each CDR3 protein has one entry. The sample includes about 390,000 distinct CDR3 sequences, 15% to 17% of them seen just once. Clinical symptoms, serum thyroxine, TRAb, thyroid ultrasound and orbital computed tomography were relied on for diagnosis. V lost 7 bases to trimming and J lost 5 bases, with 15 bases between them. This CDR3 is built from 14 residues. Germline CDR1 is SGHDN and CDR2 is FVKESK. The record originates from a study of Graves' ophthalmopathy and Graves' hyperthyroidism. Points from the study as a whole: Among thyroid clonotypes expanded above 0.001 frequency, most also appeared in blood.

This rearrangement joins TRBV14 to TRBJ1-5, with a possible D match to TRBD1 (6 bases). The specimen sequenced was peripheral blood. The clonotype was recovered from a woman under 30 with stable Graves' hyperthyroidism. CDR3 in amino acids: CASIKGESDQPQHF. The CDR3 nucleotides are TGTGCCAGCATAAAGGGGGAAAGCGATCAGCCCCAGCATTTT.